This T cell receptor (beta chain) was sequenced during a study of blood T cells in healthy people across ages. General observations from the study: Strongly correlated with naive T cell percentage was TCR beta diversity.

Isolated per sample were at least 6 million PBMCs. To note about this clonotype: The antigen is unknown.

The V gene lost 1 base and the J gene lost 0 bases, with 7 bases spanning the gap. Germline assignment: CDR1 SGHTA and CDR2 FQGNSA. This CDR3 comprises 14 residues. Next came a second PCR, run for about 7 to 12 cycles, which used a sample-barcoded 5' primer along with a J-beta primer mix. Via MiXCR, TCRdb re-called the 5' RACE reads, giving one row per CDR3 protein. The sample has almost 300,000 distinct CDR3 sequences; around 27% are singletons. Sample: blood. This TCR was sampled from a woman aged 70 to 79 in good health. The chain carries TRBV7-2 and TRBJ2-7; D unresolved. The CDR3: CASSLGFSSYEQYF. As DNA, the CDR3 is TGTGCCAGCAGCTTAGGTTTCAGCTCCTACGAGCAGTACTTC.